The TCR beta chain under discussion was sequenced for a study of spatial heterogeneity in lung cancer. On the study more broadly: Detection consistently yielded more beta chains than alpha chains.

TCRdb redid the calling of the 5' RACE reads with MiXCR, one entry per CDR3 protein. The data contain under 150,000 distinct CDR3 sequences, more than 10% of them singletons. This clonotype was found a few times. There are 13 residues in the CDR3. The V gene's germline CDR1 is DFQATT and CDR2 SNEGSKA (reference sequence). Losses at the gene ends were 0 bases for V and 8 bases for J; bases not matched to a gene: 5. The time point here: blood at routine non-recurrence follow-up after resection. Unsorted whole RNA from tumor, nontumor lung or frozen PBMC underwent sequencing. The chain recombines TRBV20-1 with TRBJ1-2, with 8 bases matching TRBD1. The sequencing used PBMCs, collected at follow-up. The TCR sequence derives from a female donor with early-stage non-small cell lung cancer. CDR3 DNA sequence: TGCAGTGCTAGAGATCTGGACAGGGAGGGCTACACCTTC. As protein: CSARDLDREGYTF.